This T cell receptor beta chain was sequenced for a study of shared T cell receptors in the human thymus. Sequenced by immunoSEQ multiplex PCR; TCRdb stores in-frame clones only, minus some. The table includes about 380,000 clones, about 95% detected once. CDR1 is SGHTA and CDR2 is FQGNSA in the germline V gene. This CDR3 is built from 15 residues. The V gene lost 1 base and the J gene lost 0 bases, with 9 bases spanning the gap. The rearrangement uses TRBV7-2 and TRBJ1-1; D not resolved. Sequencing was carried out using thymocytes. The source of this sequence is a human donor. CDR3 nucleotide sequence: TGTGCCAGCAGCTTAGGGTACTTCCTGAACACTGAAGCTTTCTTT. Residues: CASSLGYFLNTEAFF.